The source of this T cell receptor (beta chain) is a study of blood T cell repertoires in COVID-19. Study-wide context: The study drew acute and convalescent COVID-19 samples from the United States, Italy and Spain. From T cells, B-cell-depleted T cells, or PBMCs came the material, which was cDNA or gDNA.

Deletions cut 3 bases from V and 2 bases from J, with 17 bases between. The CDR3 covers 16 residues. Data came from immunoSEQ multiplex PCR; TCRdb stores just in-frame clones and leaves some out. The repertoire holds roughly 280,000 clones, with roughly 90% as singletons. The TCR comes from a man aged 45-65 years with acute or convalescent COVID-19. The sequencing input was peripheral blood. The chain carries TRBV23-1 and TRBJ2-7, with D possibly being TRBD2 (6 bases). TRBV23-1 counts as an open reading frame of uncertain function. The CDR3 DNA is TGCGCCAGCAGTCACGGTAACGGAGGGTCCCCCTACGAGCAGTACTTC. Residues: CASSHGNGGSPYEQYF.